Each of the 26 T cell receptor beta chains below was sequenced from the same sample in a study of blood T cell repertoires in COVID-19. Generated by immunoSEQ multiplex PCR, the TCRdb table keeps only in-frame clones and is missing some. Altogether around 100,000 clones are present, over 80% being singletons, with the ten largest covering approximately 0.75%. The material sequenced was peripheral blood. The source of these receptors is a woman in her 70s with acute or convalescent COVID-19.

Written as DNA, the CDR3 is TGTGCCAGCAGCTTACTAGCGGGAGGAAGAGAGCAGTACTTC. It translates to CASSLLAGGREQYF. The chain joins TRBV7-8 to TRBJ2-7; 11 positions match TRBD2. Unmatched junction bases numbered 4, after V lost 2 bases and J lost 7 bases. This CDR3 has 14 residues. In germline, CDR1 is SGHVS, CDR2 FQNEAQ.

The chain joins TRBV13 to TRBJ1-3, with 8 bases aligning to TRBD1. The CDR3 covers 17 residues. V lost 2 bases and J lost 1; bases outside the gene matches: 7. The V gene's germline CDR1 is PRHDT and CDR2 FYEKMQ (reference sequence). The CDR3 region is CASSLRRGRESGNTIYF. CDR3 in DNA: TGTGCCAGCAGCTTACGCAGGGGGCGCGAATCTGGAAACACCATATATTTT.

The rearrangement joins TRBV27 to TRBJ1-4; D is unclear. The CDR3 extends over 13 amino acids. Germline V gene data show CDR1 as MNHEY and CDR2 as SMNVEV (reference sequence). Trimming took 3 bases from V and 7 from J, leaving 9 bases between them. The CDR3 protein is CASSLRGSEKLFF. As DNA, the CDR3 is TGTGCCAGCAGTTTGAGAGGGAGTGAAAAACTGTTTTTT.

This chain connects TRBV7-8 to TRBJ2-3, with D tentatively TRBD2 (6 bases). Germline V gives CDR1 SGHVS, CDR2 FQNEAQ. CDR3 length: 15 amino acids. V lost 1 base and J 7 bases, leaving 15 bases between the germline ends. CDR3 sequence: CASSLERRDRNTQYF. In DNA, the CDR3 is TGTGCCAGCAGCTTAGAAAGGCGGGACCGGAATACGCAGTATTTT.

The count of this clone is one. The chain uses TRBV3-1 (or the pseudogene TRBV3-2) and TRBJ1-4; TRBD1 might be the D (6 bases). CDR1 is LGHDT and CDR2 is YNNKEL in the germline V gene (reference sequence). The CDR3 runs to 15 residues. Trimming took 5 bases from V and 6 from J, leaving 16 bases between them. CDR3 bases: TGTGCCAGCAGCTCGACAGGTATTTGGGATGAAAAACTGTTTTTT. Its translation is CASSSTGIWDEKLFF.

The rearrangement uses TRBV18 and TRBJ2-5; TRBD2 matches at 9 bases. Germline V gene sequence: CDR1 KGHSH, CDR2 LQKENI. This CDR3 region has 17 residues. V gave up 3 bases and J gave up 1 base; unmatched junction bases: 9. The DNA of the CDR3 is TGTGCCAGCTCACCCCGTGGGGCTAGCGGGATCCAAGAGACCCAGTACTTC. This sequence encodes CASSPRGASGIQETQYF.

This clone showed up just a few times. The V gene is TRBV3-1 (or the pseudogene TRBV3-2), the J gene TRBJ2-5; maybe TRBD1 (5 bases). Germline-derived CDR1 and CDR2 are LGHDT and YNNKEL (reference sequence). The CDR3 runs 15 residues. Trimming pared 1 base from V and 2 bases from J, leaving 11 bases between. The CDR3 sequence is CASSQARTLQETQYF. CDR3 coding DNA: TGTGCCAGCAGCCAAGCCAGGACACTACAAGAGACCCAGTACTTC.

The V gene is TRBV7-2, the J gene TRBJ1-2, with D perhaps TRBD1 (6 bases). The CDR3 is 16 amino acids. CDR1 and CDR2 from the germline V gene are SGHTA and FQGNSA. The V end was cut by 0 bases, the J end by 4 bases, with 15 bases between. The CDR3 sequence: CASSLAPGGLGYGYTF. The CDR3 region has the DNA TGTGCCAGCAGCTTAGCTCCCGGGGGGCTCGGCTATGGCTACACCTTC.

This chain connects TRBV7-2 to TRBJ1-6, with D unclear. CDR3 length equals 13 residues. V was clipped by 2 bases and J by 5 bases, with 4 bases between them. The V gene's germline CDR1 is SGHTA and CDR2 FQGNSA. CDR3 coding DNA: TGTGCCAGCAGCTTACCCAATAATTCACCCCTCCACTTT. Translating it yields CASSLPNNSPLHF.

The CDR3 loop reads CATGQVLGHEQYF. CDR3 DNA: TGTGCCACCGGACAGGTTTTGGGTCATGAGCAGTACTTC. The chain joins TRBV19 to TRBJ2-7; 7 bases line up with TRBD1. The CDR3 is made up of 13 amino acids. After removal of 10 bases from V and 7 bases from J, the junction contained 13 bases not matched to a gene. Germline CDR1 is LNHDA and CDR2 is SQIVND (reference sequence). Full variable domain (missing parts from reference TRBV19 and TRBJ2-7): DGGITQSPKYLFRKEGQNVTLSCEQNLNHDAMYWYRQDPGQGLRLIYYSQIVNDFQKGDIAEGYSVSREKKESFPLTVTSAQKNPTAFYLCATGQVLGHEQYFGPGTRLTVT.

The chain is built from TRBV19 and TRBJ1-4; 9 bases fit TRBD1. CDR3 length: 15 amino acids. CDR1 is LNHDA, CDR2 SQIVND, per germline (reference sequence). Unmatched junction bases numbered 5, after V lost 3 bases and J lost 6 bases. The CDR3 region has the DNA TGTGCCAGTAGTATGATTACAGGGGGCGATGAAAAACTGTTTTTT. Its protein product is CASSMITGGDEKLFF.

V usage is TRBV6-5 and J usage is TRBJ1-5; D call uncertain. Germline V CDR1 and CDR2: MNHEY, SVGAGI. V dropped 8 bases and J dropped 0 bases, with 11 bases sitting between them. The CDR3 has 14 amino acids. The DNA for the CDR3 is TGTGCCAGCCGGCGCGGGAATAGCAATCAGCCCCAGCATTTT. Residues: CASRRGNSNQPQHF.

This chain uses TRBV5-1 with TRBJ1-5, with D unclear. The CDR3 extends over 15 amino acids. Between the trimmed V and J ends, which lost 0 bases and 0 bases, there was a span of 7 bases. Germline V gives CDR1 SGHRS, CDR2 YFSETQ. CDR3 nucleotides: TGCGCCAGCAGCTTGGGCGTTGATAGCAATCAGCCCCAGCATTTT. Translating it yields CASSLGVDSNQPQHF. Based on the CDR3 plus reference TRBV5-1 and TRBJ1-5, the full variable domain is KAGVTQTPRYLIKTRGQQVTLSCSPISGHRSVSWYQQTPGQGLQFLFEYFSETQRNKGNFPGRFSGRQFSNSRSEMNVSTLELGDSALYLCASSLGVDSNQPQHFGDGTRLSIL.

The chain links TRBV7-2 to TRBJ2-1; 10 nucleotides agree with TRBD2. The germline V gene has CDR1 SGHTA and CDR2 FQGNSA. V lost 2 bases, J lost 7 bases, and 8 bases stayed unmatched. There are 16 residues in the CDR3. The CDR3 region has the DNA TGTGCCAGCAGCTTATCGTCTAGCGGGAGTAAGAATGAGCAGTTCTTC. Translation gives CASSLSSSGSKNEQFF. Complete variable domain (other parts from reference TRBV7-2 and TRBJ2-1): GAGVSQSPSNKVTEKGKDVELRCDPISGHTALYWYRQSLGQGLEFLIYFQGNSAPDKSGLPSDRFSAERTGGSVSTLTIQRTQQEDSAVYLCASSLSSSGSKNEQFFGPGTRLTVL.

J is TRBJ1-5 and V is TRBV24-1, with a weak D call TRBD1 (5 bases). The V and J ends lost 5 bases and 4 bases respectively, with 17 bases between them. CDR3 length: 16 amino acids. Germline V gene lookup returns CDR1 KGHDR and CDR2 SFDVKD. The CDR3 DNA reads TGTGCCACCAGTGGGGCAGGGTCCCCTTGGAATCAGCCCCAGCATTTT. It codes for CATSGAGSPWNQPQHF.

The V and J genes are TRBV5-1 and TRBJ2-5; no reliable D call. Germline assignment: CDR1 SGHRS and CDR2 YFSETQ. Trimming removed 0 bases from V and 2 bases from J, with 8 bases in between. This CDR3 has 14 amino acids. DNA of the CDR3: TGCGCCAGCAGCTTGGTTCCGCGACAAGAGACCCAGTACTTC. As protein: CASSLVPRQETQYF.

This clone has a handful of counts. The chain uses TRBV6-5 and TRBJ1-3, with TRBD1 as a possible D gene (5 bases). CDR3 length: 13 residues. From germline, CDR1 is MNHEY and CDR2 SVGAGI. The V end was cut by 7 bases, the J end by 4 bases, with 11 bases between. The CDR3 reads CASTSGGGNTIYF. CDR3 nucleotide sequence: TGTGCCAGCACCTCGGGGGGGGGAAACACCATATATTTT.

This clone was counted between two and nine times. The V and J genes are TRBV2 and TRBJ1-1; possible D gene TRBD1, 5 bases. V was cut by 3 bases and J by 3 bases, with 14 bases left in between. Looked up from germline, CDR1 is SNHLY and CDR2 is FYNNEI. CDR3 length: 15 residues. CDR3 sequence: CASSDGGERHTEAFF. The CDR3 DNA is TGTGCCAGCAGTGACGGGGGGGAAAGGCACACTGAAGCTTTCTTT.

The chain employs TRBV2 and TRBJ2-7; D is perhaps TRBD2 (5 bases). The CDR3 contains 12 residues. The germline CDR1 and CDR2 sequences are SNHLY and FYNNEI. With 0 bases removed from V and 7 bases from J, the gap between germline ends came to 7 bases. In nucleotides, the CDR3 is TGTGCCAGCAGTGAAGCCCCGGGAGAGCAGTACTTC. Translated, it gives CASSEAPGEQYF. Full variable domain (remainder filled in from reference TRBV2 and TRBJ2-7): EPEVTQTPSHQVTQMGQEVILRCVPISNHLYFYWYRQILGQKVEFLVSFYNNEISEKSEIFDDQFSVERPDGSNFTLKIRSTKLEDSAMYFCASSEAPGEQYFGPGTRLTVT.

J is TRBJ1-1 and V is TRBV7-2; no definite D call. The CDR3 loop spans 11 amino acids. The V end was cut by 2 bases, the J end by 8 bases, with 6 bases between. CDR1 SGHTA and CDR2 FQGNSA come from the germline V gene. CDR3 bases: TGTGCCAGCAGCTTAAATAGCGAAGCTTTCTTT. This translates into CASSLNSEAFF.

The V and J genes are TRBV11-1 and TRBJ1-1, with 10 bases aligning to TRBD1. In germline, CDR1 is SGHAT, CDR2 FQDESV (reference sequence). V dropped 6 bases and J dropped 3; count of bases not matched to a gene: 7. This CDR3 is built from 15 residues. The CDR3 region is CASSYGQGVDTEAFF. CDR3 nucleotides: TGTGCCAGCAGTTATGGACAGGGGGTGGACACTGAAGCTTTCTTT.

The chain carries TRBV7-8 and TRBJ1-1; D is uncertain. Trimming removed 5 bases at V and 8 bases at J, with 9 bases between. CDR1 is SGHVS, CDR2 FQNEAQ, per germline. This CDR3 comprises 11 residues. CDR3 DNA sequence: TGTGCCAGCAGCCGGAGGGCGGAAGCTTTCTTT. Its protein is CASSRRAEAFF. Using reference TRBV7-8 and TRBJ1-1 for the parts outside the CDR3, the full variable domain is GAGVSQSPRYKVAKRGQDVALRCDPISGHVSLFWYQQALGQGPEFLTYFQNEAQLDKSGLPSDRFFAERPEGSVSTLKIQRTQQEDSAVYLCASSRRAEAFFGQGTRLTVV.

This chain uses TRBV7-9 with TRBJ1-2; tentatively, D is TRBD1 (6 bases). The CDR3 consists of 16 residues. CDR1 and CDR2 (germline): SEHNR, FQNEAQ (reference sequence). The V end lost 1 base, the J end lost 4 bases, and 16 bases lay between the germline ends. DNA of the CDR3: TGTGCCAGCAGCTTAGGGGGGACAAATAGAGCCTATGGCTACACCTTC. Translated, it gives CASSLGGTNRAYGYTF.

The chain couples TRBV19 to TRBJ1-2; no clear D gene. The CDR3 consists of 14 residues. In germline, CDR1 is LNHDA, CDR2 SQIVND (reference sequence). V shed 1 base and J shed 6 bases, with 12 bases lying between them. The CDR3 loop reads CASSIVTGRDGYTF. The CDR3 bases are TGTGCCAGTAGTATAGTAACGGGTCGCGATGGCTACACCTTC.

The chain uses TRBV7-3 and TRBJ2-2, with 9 bases identical to TRBD2. The CDR3 sequence is 16 residues long. Germline V lookup: CDR1 SGHTA, CDR2 FQGTGA. Trimming took 1 base from V and 3 from J; bases not matched to a gene: 3. The CDR3 sequence is CASSLNAGGHTGELFF. Written as DNA, the CDR3 is TGTGCCAGCAGCTTAAACGCGGGAGGGCACACCGGGGAGCTGTTTTTT.

The V gene is TRBV5-1, the J gene TRBJ2-7; tentatively, D is TRBD2 (5 bases). The CDR3 spans 14 residues. The germline V and J ends were trimmed by 5 bases and 0 bases, with 12 bases remaining between them. From germline, CDR1 is SGHRS and CDR2 YFSETQ. Here the CDR3 reads CASRLDTSSYEQYF. The CDR3 nucleotides are TGCGCCAGCAGACTTGACACTAGCTCCTACGAGCAGTACTTC.